The 3 T cell receptor beta chains below all came from one sample that was sequenced in a study of cytomegalovirus exposure and HLA in healthy donors (dated by TCRdb to 2015 to 2018). Library creation used the immunoSEQ multiplex PCR assay. A mixture of 60 forward primers for TCR Vbeta segments and 13 reverse primers for TCR Jbeta segments was used in the multiplex PCR. TCRdb provides this immuneACCESS table in a form limited to in-frame rearrangements. Some clones are lacking; in checked studies, under half of them reflect an unresolved V gene, and why the rest are absent is not known. For this sample the table gives some 150,000 clones, of which around 80% were detected only once. Of the sample, 1.2% falls within the top ten clones. The sequenced sample consisted of PBMCs. The source of these receptors is a female donor in good health and CMV-seronegative.

This chain uses TRBV27 with TRBJ1-1; the D gene is possibly TRBD1 (5 bases). CDR1 is MNHEY, CDR2 SMNVEV, per germline (reference sequence). V lost 5 bases and J lost 1, with 11 bases in between. The CDR3 is 14 residues long. CDR3 sequence reads: CASSAEGANTEAFF. For the CDR3, the DNA is TGTGCCAGCAGTGCCGAAGGGGCGAACACTGAAGCTTTCTTT.

This clone was detected once. CDR3 residues: CAWRQGNEQYF. CDR3 nucleotides: TGTGCCTGGAGACAGGGTAACGAGCAGTACTTC. The chain combines TRBV30 with TRBJ2-7; D is possibly TRBD1 (6 bases). Germline V gene sequence: CDR1 GTSNPN, CDR2 SVGIG (reference sequence). V lost 3 bases and J 5 bases, leaving 8 bases between the germline ends. The CDR3 covers 11 residues.

The chain joins TRBV27 to TRBJ1-5, with TRBD1 as a possible D gene (6 bases). This CDR3 region has 14 residues. Trimming pared 2 bases from V and 5 bases from J, leaving 10 bases between. Germline V gene lookup returns CDR1 MNHEY and CDR2 SMNVEV (reference sequence). The CDR3 sequence is CASSLMAGDQPQHF. Here the CDR3 DNA reads TGTGCCAGCAGTTTAATGGCAGGGGATCAGCCCCAGCATTTT.